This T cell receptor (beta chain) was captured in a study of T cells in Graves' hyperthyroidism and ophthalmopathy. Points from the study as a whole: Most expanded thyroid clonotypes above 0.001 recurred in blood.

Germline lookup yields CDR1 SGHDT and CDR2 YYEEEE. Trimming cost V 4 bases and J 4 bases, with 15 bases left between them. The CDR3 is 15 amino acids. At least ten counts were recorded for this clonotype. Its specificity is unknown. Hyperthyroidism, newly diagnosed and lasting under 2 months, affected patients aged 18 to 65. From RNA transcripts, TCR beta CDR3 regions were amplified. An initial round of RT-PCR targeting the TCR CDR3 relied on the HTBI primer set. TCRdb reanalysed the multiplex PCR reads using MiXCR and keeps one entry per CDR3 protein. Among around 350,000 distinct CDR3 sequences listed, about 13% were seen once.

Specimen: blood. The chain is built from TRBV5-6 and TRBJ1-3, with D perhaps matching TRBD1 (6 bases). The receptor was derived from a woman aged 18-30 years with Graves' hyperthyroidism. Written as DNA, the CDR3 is TGTGCCAGCAGCCTCCGCCTCACAGGGGGAAACACCATATATTTT. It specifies CASSLRLTGGNTIYF.